This TCR beta chain was recovered during a study of response to subunit inactivated influenza vaccine. TCRdb passed the RT-PCR reads through MiXCR, listing each CDR3 protein once. The table has some 550,000 distinct CDR3 sequences, around 25% seen once. Germline V lookup: CDR1 SGHTA, CDR2 FQGNSA. This CDR3 is built from 15 residues. V lost 5 bases and J lost 9, with 20 bases in between. These same records also appear under a second study, on T cells expressing NK-cell markers. That publication notes: Synthesis of TCR beta cDNA relied on 5'RACE template switching carrying UMIs. According to the study, TCR beta repertoires originated from sorted CD3+CD56+NKG2C+, CD3+CD56+NKG2C- and CD3+CD56-NKG2C+ T cells. The sequencing cohort of eight donors included seven HCMV-seropositive individuals and one seronegative individual. The use of an anti-gamma-delta TCR antibody, which was added in several experiments, restricted sorting to T cells expressing alpha-beta TCR. These same clonotypes (in several donors) also led the CD3+CD56-NKG2C+ fraction.

This specimen was CD4+ T cells sorted from PBMCs, taken 12 days after vaccination. The TCR was taken from a middle-aged man who received an inactivated influenza vaccine. The rearrangement joins TRBV7-2 to TRBJ2-1; no definite D call. CDR3 bases: TGTGCCAGCAGCCATAATTCCGGGCTCCCACCTGAGCAGTTCTTC. It yields the protein CASSHNSGLPPEQFF.